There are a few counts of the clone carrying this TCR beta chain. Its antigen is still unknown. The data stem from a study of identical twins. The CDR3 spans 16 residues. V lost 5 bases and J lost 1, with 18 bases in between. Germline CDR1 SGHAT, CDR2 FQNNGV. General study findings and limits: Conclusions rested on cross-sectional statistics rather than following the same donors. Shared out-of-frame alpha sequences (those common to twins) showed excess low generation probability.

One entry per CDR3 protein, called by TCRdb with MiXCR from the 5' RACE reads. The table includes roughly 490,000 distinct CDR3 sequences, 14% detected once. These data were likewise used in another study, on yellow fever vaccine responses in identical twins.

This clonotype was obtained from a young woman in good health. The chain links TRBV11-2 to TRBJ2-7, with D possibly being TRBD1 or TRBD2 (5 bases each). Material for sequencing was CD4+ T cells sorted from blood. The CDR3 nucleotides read TGTGCCAGCAGCCCTCTACCGAGGGGCGCGTCCTACGAGCAGTACTTC. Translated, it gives CASSPLPRGASYEQYF.